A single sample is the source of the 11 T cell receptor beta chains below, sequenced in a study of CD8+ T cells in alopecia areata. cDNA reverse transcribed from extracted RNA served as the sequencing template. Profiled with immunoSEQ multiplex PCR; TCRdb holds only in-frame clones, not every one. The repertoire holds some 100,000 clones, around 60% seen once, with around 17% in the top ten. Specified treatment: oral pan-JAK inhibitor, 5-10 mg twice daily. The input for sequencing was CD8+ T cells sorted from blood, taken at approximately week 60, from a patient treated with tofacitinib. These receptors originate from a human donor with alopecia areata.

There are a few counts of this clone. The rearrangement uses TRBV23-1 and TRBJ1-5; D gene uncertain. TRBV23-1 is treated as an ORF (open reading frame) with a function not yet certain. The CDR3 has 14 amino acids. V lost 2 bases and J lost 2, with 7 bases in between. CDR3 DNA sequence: TGCGCCAGCAGTCAAGCACAGCGCAATCAGCCCCAGCATTTT. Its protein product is CASSQAQRNQPQHF.

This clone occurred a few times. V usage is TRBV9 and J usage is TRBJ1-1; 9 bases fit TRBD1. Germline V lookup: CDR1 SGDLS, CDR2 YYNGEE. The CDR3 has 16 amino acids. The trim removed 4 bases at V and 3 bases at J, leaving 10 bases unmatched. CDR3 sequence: CASSTTGTGLYTEAFF. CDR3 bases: TGTGCCAGCAGCACGACCGGGACAGGGCTGTACACTGAAGCTTTCTTT.

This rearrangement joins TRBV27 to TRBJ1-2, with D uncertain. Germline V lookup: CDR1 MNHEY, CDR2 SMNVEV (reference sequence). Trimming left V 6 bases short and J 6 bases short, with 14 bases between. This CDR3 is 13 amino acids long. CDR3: CASSLGGWDGYTF. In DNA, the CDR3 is TGTGCCAGCAGCTTGGGCGGTTGGGATGGCTACACCTTC.

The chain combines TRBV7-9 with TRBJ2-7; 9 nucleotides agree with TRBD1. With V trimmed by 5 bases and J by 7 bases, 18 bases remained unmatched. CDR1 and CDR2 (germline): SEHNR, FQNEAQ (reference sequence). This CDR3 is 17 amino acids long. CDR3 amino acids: CASSPRPGQGPLWEQYF. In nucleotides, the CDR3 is TGTGCCAGCAGCCCCCGACCCGGACAGGGGCCCCTGTGGGAGCAGTACTTC.

The CDR3 coding sequence is TGTGCCAGATCGTTCGGGGGTGAGACCCAGTACTTC. Its translation: CARSFGGETQYF. J is TRBJ2-5 and V is TRBV2; perhaps TRBD2 as D (6 bases). V lost 9 bases and J 5 bases, leaving 13 bases between the germline ends. The CDR3 consists of 12 residues. CDR1 SNHLY and CDR2 FYNNEI come from the germline V gene.

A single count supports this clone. In nucleotides, the CDR3 is TGTGCCAGCAGCCCAAGCCCCAGGGACAGTAACTATGGCTACACCTTC. This sequence encodes CASSPSPRDSNYGYTF. This chain uses TRBV7-9 with TRBJ1-2, with TRBD1 matching over 7 bases. Germline V gene data show CDR1 as SEHNR and CDR2 as FQNEAQ (reference sequence). The CDR3 loop spans 16 amino acids. Trimming removed 5 bases from V and 1 base from J; junction bases left unmatched: 10.

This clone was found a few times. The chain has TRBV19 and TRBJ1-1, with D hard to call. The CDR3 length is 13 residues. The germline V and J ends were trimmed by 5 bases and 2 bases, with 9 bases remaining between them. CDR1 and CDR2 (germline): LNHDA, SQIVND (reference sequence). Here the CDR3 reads CASSVAENTEAFF. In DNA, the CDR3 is TGTGCCAGTAGTGTCGCGGAAAACACTGAAGCTTTCTTT.

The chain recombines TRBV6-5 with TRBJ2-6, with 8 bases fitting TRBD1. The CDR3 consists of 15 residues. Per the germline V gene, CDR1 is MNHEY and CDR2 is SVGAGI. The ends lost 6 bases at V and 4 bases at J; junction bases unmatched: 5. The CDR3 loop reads CASRPQGGGANVLTF. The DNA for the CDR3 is TGTGCCAGCAGACCACAGGGGGGCGGGGCCAACGTCCTGACTTTC.

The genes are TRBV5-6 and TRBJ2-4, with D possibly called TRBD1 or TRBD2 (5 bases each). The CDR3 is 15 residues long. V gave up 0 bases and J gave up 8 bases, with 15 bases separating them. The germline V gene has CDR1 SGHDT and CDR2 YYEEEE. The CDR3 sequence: CASSLARDVGDIQYF. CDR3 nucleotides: TGTGCCAGCAGCTTGGCCAGGGACGTAGGGGACATTCAGTACTTC.

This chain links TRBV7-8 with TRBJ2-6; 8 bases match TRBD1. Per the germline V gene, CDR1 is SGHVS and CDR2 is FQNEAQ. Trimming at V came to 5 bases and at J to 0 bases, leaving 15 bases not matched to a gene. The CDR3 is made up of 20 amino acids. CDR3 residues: CASSQPRTTGANSGANVLTF. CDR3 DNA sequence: TGTGCCAGCAGCCAACCTCGCACGACAGGGGCCAACTCTGGGGCCAACGTCCTGACTTTC.

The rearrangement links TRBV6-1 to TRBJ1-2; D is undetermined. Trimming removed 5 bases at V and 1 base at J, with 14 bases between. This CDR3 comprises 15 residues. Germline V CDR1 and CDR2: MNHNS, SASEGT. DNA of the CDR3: TGTGCCAGCAGTCCCCCCTCCTTATTTAACTATGGCTACACCTTC. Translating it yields CASSPPSLFNYGYTF.